This T cell receptor (beta chain) derives from a study of T cells in narcolepsy. Data came from immunoSEQ multiplex PCR; TCRdb stores just in-frame clones and leaves some out. The sample yields approximately 30,000 clones, roughly nine tenths seen once. This clone was picked up a small number of times. The antigen remains undetermined. Overall study findings and caveats: HCRT-specific and TRIB2-specific autoreactive clonotypes appeared among same-patient CSF and blood CD4+ clonotypes. Autoreactive clone sequences were missing from some blood memory CD4+ repertoires. Reportedly, autoreactive clonotypes were serially detected in patients' blood but not controls'.

The specimen sequenced was CD45RA- memory CD4+ T cells from PBMCs. The TCR comes from a human donor with narcolepsy.

Here the CDR3 reads CASSYSDRANSPLHF. CDR3 DNA: TGTGCCAGCAGTTACTCGGACAGAGCCAATTCACCCCTCCACTTT. The genes are TRBV6-5 and TRBJ1-6, with a tentative D call TRBD1 (6 bases). Germline CDR1 and CDR2: MNHEY and SVGAGI. This CDR3 has 15 residues. Trimming stripped 0 bases from V and 7 bases from J, with 10 bases between.